This TCR beta chain was obtained from a study of T-cell reconstitution after alpha-beta-depleted transplantation in children. A TCRbeta library incorporating unique molecular identifiers was prepared. TCRdb used MiXCR to reprocess the PCR reads, holding one entry per CDR3 protein. The table shows roughly 500,000 distinct CDR3 sequences, with around 17% occurring only once. The source was PBMCs from the stem cell graft donor, collected from the stem cell graft. The sequence was collected from a human donor who donated a stem cell graft to a child with acute lymphoblastic leukemia.

The DNA of the CDR3 is TGTGCCAGCAGCCCGCTGGTTGAAAAACTGTTTTTT. Amino acid sequence: CASSPLVEKLFF. The chain links TRBV7-9 to TRBJ1-4; no clear D gene. The CDR3 covers 12 residues. Germline CDR1 and CDR2: SEHNR and FQNEAQ (reference sequence). V was pared by 5 bases and J by 7 bases, with 8 bases between.